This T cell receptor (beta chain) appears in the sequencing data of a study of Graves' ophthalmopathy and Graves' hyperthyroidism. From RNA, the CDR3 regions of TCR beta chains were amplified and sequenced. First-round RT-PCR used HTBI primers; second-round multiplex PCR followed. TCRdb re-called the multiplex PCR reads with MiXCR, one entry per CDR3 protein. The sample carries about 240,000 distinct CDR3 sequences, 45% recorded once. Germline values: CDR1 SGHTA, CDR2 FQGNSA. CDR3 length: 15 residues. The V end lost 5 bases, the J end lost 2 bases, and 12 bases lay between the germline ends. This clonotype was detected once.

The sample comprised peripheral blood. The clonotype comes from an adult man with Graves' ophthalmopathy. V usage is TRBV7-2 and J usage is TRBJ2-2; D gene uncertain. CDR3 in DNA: TGTGCCAGCAGCCTAGTGGCCCTAAACACCGGGGAGCTGTTTTTT. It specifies CASSLVALNTGELFF.